The entry below describes one T cell receptor (beta chain). The target antigen is unknown. The CDR3 consists of 14 residues. Germline CDR1 is MNHEY and CDR2 is SVGEGT. The ends were cut back, 2 bases at V and 7 bases at J, with 12 bases in the middle. This sample stems from a study of CD8 T cells in ankylosing spondylitis. Study-wide points: Matched ankylosing spondylitis synovial fluid reportedly contained a significantly enriched population of disease-linked clones. Earlier literature documents some of the motif variants in reactive arthritis synovial fluid and blood. Characteristic of ankylosing spondylitis blood, it appeared, was a TCR beta motif comprising eight highly homologous variants.

A quantitative 5'-RACE method, one with molecular barcodes, was used to make TCR beta libraries. Using its own MiXCR run on the 5' RACE reads, TCRdb lists one record per CDR3 protein. The sample consists of about 440,000 distinct CDR3 sequences, 15% to 20% of them appearing once. The genes are TRBV6-2 or TRBV6-3 and TRBJ1-5; perhaps TRBD1 as D (5 bases). The receptor's source is a male donor with ankylosing spondylitis. The sample was blood, either unsorted or a sorted T cell fraction (not recorded which). The CDR3 reads CASSYARVNQPQHF. Here the CDR3 DNA reads TGTGCCAGCAGTTACGCCAGGGTAAACCAGCCCCAGCATTTT.